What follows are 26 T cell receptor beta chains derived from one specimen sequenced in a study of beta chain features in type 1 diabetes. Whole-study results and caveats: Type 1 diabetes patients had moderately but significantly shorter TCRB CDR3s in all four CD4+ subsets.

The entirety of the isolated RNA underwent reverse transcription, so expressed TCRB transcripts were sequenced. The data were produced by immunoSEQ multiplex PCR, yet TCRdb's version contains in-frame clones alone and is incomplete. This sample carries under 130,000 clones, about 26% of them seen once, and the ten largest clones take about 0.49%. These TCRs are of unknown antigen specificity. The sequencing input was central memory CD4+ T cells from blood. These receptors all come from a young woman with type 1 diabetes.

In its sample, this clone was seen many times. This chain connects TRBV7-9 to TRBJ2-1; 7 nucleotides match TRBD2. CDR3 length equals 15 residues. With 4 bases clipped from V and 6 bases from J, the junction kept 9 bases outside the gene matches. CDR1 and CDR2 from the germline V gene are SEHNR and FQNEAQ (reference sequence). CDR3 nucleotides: TGTGCCAGCAGCTCCGCGGGAGCTGCCATCAATGAGCAGTTCTTC. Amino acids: CASSSAGAAINEQFF.

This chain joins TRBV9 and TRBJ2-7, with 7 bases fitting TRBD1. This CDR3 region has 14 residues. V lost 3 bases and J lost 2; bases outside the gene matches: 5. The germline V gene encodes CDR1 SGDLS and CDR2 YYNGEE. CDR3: CASSGEDRAYEQYF. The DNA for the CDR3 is TGTGCCAGCAGCGGAGAAGACAGGGCCTACGAGCAGTACTTC.

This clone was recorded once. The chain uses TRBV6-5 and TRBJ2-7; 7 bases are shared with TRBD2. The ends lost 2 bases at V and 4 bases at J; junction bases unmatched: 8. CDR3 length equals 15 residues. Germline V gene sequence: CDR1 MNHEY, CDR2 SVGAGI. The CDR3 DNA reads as TGTGCCAGCAGTTACACCCACGGTAGCGGGTACGAGCAGTACTTC. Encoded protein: CASSYTHGSGYEQYF.

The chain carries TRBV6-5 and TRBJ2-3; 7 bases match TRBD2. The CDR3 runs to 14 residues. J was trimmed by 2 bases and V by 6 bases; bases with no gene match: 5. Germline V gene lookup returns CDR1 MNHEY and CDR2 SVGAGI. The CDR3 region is CASRAGRNTDTQYF. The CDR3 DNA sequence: TGTGCCAGCAGAGCGGGACGGAACACAGATACGCAGTATTTT.

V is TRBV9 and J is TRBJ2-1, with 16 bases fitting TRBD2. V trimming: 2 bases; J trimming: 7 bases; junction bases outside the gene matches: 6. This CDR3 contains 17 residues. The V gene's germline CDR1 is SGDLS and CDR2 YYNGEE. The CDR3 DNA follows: TGTGCCAGCAGCGTCCATCCGGGACTAGCGGGAGGGAATGAGCAGTTCTTC. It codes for CASSVHPGLAGGNEQFF.

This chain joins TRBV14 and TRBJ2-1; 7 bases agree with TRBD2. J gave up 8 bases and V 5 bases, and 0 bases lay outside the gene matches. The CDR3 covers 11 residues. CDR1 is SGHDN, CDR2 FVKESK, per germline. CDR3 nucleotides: TGTGCCAGCAGCGGACTAGATGAGCAGTTCTTC. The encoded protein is CASSGLDEQFF.

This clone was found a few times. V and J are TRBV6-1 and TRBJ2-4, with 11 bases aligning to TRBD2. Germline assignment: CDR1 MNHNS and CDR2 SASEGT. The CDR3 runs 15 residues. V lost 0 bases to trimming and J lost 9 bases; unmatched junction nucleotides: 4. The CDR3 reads CASSEALAGGSIQYF. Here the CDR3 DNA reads TGTGCCAGCAGTGAAGCTCTAGCGGGAGGATCCATTCAGTACTTC.

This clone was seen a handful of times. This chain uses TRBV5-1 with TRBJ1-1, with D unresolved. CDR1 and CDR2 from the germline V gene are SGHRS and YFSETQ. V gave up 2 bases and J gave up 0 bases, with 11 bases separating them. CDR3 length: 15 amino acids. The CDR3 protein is CASSFGGIMNTEAFF. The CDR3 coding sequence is TGCGCCAGCAGCTTTGGAGGGATTATGAACACTGAAGCTTTCTTT.

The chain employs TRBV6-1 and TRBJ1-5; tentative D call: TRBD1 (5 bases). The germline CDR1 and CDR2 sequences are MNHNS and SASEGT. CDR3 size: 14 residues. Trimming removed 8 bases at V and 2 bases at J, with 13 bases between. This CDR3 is CASLRSRGNQPQHF. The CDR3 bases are TGTGCCAGCCTTAGGTCCAGGGGCAATCAGCCCCAGCATTTT.

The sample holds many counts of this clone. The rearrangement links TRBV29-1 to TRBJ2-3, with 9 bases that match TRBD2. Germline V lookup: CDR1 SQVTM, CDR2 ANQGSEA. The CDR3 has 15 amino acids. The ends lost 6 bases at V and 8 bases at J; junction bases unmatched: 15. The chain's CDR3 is CSVTFGSGSPATQYF. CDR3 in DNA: TGCAGCGTGACCTTCGGTAGCGGGAGCCCGGCTACGCAGTATTTT.

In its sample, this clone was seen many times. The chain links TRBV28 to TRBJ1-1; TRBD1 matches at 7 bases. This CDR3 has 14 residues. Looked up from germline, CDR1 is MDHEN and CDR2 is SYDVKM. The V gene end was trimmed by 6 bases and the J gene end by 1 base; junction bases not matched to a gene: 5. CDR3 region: CASSRTGKNTEAFF. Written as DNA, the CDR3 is TGTGCCAGCAGCCGGACAGGCAAGAACACTGAAGCTTTCTTT.

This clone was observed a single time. CDR3 nucleotides: TGTGCCAGCAGCTCGAACGGGGGTGAGGATACGCAGTATTTT. This encodes CASSSNGGEDTQYF. This chain connects TRBV11-2 to TRBJ2-3; possibly TRBD2 for D (6 bases). The CDR3 has 14 residues. Trimming removed 4 bases at V and 6 bases at J, with 14 bases between. Germline loops: CDR1 SGHAT, CDR2 FQNNGV.

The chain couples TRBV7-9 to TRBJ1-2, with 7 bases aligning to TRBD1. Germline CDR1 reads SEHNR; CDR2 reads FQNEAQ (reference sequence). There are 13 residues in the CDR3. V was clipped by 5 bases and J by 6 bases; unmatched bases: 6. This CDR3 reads CASSRGTEDGYTF. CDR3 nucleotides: TGTGCCAGCAGCCGAGGGACAGAGGATGGCTACACCTTC. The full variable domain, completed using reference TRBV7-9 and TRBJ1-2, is DTGVSQNPRHKITKRGQNVTFRCDPISEHNRLYWYRQTLGQGPEFLTYFQNEAQLEKSRLLSDRFSAERPKGSFSTLEIQRTEQGDSAMYLCASSRGTEDGYTFGSGTRLTVV.

CDR3 protein: CASSRGSGNEQFF. CDR3 DNA: TGTGCCAGCAGCCGGGGGAGTGGTAATGAGCAGTTCTTC. The J gene is TRBJ2-1, the V gene TRBV7-3; possibly TRBD2 for D (6 bases). CDR3 length equals 13 residues. From germline, CDR1 is SGHTA and CDR2 FQGTGA. Trimming took off 5 bases at V and 7 bases at J, with 12 bases between the two ends.

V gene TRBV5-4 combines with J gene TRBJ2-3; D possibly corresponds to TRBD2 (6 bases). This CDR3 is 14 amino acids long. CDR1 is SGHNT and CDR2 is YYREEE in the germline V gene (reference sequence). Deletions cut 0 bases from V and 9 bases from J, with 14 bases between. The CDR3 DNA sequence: TGTGCCAGCAGCTTGGGGGTGGCGGGAACCACGCAGTATTTT. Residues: CASSLGVAGTTQYF.

The CDR3 DNA reads TGTGCCAGCAGGTGGGGGCTTCCACTTGACACAGATACGCAGTATTTT. Its translation: CASRWGLPLDTDTQYF. This chain links TRBV7-2 with TRBJ2-3; possibly TRBD1 for D (6 bases). V shed 6 bases and J shed 2 bases, with 18 bases lying between them. The CDR3 is made up of 16 amino acids. Germline-derived CDR1 and CDR2 are SGHTA and FQGNSA.

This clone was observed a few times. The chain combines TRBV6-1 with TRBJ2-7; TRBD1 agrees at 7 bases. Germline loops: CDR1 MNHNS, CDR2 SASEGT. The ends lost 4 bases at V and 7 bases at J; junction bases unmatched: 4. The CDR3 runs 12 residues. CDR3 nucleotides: TGTGCCAGCAGTGTTCTACAGGGGGAGCAGTACGTC. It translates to CASSVLQGEQYV.

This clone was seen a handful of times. CDR3 residues: CASRLTGVGNQPQHF. CDR3 DNA: TGTGCCAGCAGATTGACGGGAGTGGGGAATCAGCCCCAGCATTTT. The rearrangement links TRBV7-8 to TRBJ1-5, with unresolved D. CDR1 SGHVS and CDR2 FQNEAQ come from the germline V gene. The CDR3 sequence is 15 residues long. V was shortened by 6 bases and J by 4 bases, with 16 bases between the two germline ends.

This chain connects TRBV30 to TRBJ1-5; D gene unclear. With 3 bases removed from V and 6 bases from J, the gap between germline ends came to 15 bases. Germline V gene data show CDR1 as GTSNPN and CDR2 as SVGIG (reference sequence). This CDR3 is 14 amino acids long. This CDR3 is CAWSAFLGSQPQHF. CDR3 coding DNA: TGTGCCTGGAGCGCCTTTCTGGGCAGTCAGCCCCAGCATTTT.

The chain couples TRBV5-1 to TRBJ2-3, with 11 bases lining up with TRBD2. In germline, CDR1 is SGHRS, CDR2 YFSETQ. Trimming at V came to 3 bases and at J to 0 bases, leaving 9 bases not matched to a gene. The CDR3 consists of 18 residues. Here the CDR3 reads CASSSGSTSGVSTDTQYF. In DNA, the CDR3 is TGCGCCAGCAGCTCAGGCTCGACTAGCGGGGTGAGCACAGATACGCAGTATTTT.

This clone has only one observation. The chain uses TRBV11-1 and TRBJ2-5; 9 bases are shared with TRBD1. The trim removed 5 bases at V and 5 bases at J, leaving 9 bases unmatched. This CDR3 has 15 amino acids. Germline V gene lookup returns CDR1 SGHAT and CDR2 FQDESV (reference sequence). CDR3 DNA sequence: TGTGCCAGCAGCGCTGGGACAGGGCCCCAGGAGACCCAGTACTTC. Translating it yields CASSAGTGPQETQYF. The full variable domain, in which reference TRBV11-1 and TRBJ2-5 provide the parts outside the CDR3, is EAEVAQSPRYKITEKSQAVAFWCDPISGHATLYWYRQILGQGPELLVQFQDESVVDDSQLPKDRFSAERLKGVDSTLKIQPAELGDSAMYLCASSAGTGPQETQYFGPGTRLLVL.

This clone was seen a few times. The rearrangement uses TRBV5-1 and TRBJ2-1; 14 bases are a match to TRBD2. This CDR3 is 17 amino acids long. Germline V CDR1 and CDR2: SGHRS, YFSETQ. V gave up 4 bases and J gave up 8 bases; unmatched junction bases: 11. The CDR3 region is CASSGGLAGGPRDEQFF. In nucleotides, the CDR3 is TGCGCCAGCAGCGGTGGACTAGCGGGAGGTCCTAGGGATGAGCAGTTCTTC.

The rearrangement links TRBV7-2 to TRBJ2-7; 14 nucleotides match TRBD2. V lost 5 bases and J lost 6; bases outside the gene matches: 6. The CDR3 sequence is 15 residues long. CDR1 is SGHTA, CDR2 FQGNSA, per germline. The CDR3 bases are TGTGCCAGCAGCCTAGGGACTAGCGGGAGTCGCGAGCAGTACTTC. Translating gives CASSLGTSGSREQYF.

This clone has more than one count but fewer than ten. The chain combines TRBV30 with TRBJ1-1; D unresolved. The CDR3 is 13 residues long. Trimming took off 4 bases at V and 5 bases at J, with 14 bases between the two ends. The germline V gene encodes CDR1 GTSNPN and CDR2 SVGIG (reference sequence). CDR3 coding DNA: TGTGCCTGGAAGAGGGTCGTAGATACTGAAGCTTTCTTT. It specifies CAWKRVVDTEAFF.

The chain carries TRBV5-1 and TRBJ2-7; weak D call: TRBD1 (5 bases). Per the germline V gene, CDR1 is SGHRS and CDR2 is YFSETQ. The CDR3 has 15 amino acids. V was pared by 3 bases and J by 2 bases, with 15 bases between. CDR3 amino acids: CASSSWAGPTYEQYF. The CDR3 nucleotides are TGCGCCAGCAGCTCTTGGGCAGGGCCTACCTACGAGCAGTACTTC.

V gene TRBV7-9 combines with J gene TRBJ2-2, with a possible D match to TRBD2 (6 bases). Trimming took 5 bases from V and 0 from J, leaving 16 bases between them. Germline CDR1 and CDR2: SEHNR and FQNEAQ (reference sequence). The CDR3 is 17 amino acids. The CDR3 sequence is CASSGRQGSTNTGELFF. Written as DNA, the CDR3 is TGTGCCAGCAGCGGGAGGCAGGGAAGTACGAACACCGGGGAGCTGTTTTTT.